Given below is one T cell receptor beta chain in context. Its antigen remains unknown. This entry is derived from a study of cytotoxic CD8 clonotypes in ibrutinib-treated CLL. Profiling relied on immunoSEQ multiplex PCR, and the TCRdb table lists in-frame clones only, not all of them. Of over 200,000 clones listed, roughly 79% are singletons. Regarding the study as a whole: Private clonotypes, not public ones, expanded at ibrutinib response.

Germline CDR1 reads KGHSH; CDR2 reads LQKENI. V was pared by 0 bases and J by 0 bases, with 11 bases between. This CDR3 spans 16 amino acids. PBMCs that had been cryopreserved were the source of approximately 1.8 micrograms of genomic DNA for TCR beta libraries. The rearrangement joins TRBV18 to TRBJ1-2; possible D gene TRBD1, 5 bases. Sequences were derived from PBMCs, sampled after 12 months of ibrutinib treatment. The receptor comes from a human donor with chronic lymphocytic leukemia. As DNA, the CDR3 is TGTGCCAGCTCACCACCCGGCAGGGCCTCTAACTATGGCTACACCTTC. Its protein product is CASSPPGRASNYGYTF. Filled out from reference TRBV18 and TRBJ1-2, the complete variable domain reads NAGVMQNPRHLVRRRGQEARLRCSPMKGHSHVYWYRQLPEEGLKFMVYLQKENIIDESGMPKERFSAEFPKEGPSILRIQQVVRGDSAAYFCASSPPGRASNYGYTFGSGTRLTVV.